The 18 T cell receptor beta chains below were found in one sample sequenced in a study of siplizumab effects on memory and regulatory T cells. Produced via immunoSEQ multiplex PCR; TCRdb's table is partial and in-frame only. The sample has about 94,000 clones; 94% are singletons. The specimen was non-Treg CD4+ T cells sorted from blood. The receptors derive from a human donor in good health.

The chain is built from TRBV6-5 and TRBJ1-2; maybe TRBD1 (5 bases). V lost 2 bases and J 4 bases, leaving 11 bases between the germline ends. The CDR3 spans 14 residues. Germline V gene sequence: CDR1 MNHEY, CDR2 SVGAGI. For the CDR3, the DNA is TGTGCCAGCAGTTACGACAGATCAAGCTATGGCTACACCTTC. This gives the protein CASSYDRSSYGYTF.

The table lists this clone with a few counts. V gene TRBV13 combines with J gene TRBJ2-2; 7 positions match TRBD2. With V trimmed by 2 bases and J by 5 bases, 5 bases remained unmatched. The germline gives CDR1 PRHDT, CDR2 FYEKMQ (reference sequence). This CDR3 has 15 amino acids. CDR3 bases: TGTGCCAGCAGCTTATTACTAGCGTGGACCGGGGAGCTGTTTTTT. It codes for CASSLLLAWTGELFF.

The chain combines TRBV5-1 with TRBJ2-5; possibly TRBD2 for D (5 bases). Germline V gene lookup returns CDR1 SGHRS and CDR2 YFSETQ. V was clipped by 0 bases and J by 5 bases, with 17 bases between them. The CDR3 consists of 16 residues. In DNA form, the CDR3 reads TGCGCCAGCAGCTTGGGGACCTCAGGAGGATACGAGACCCAGTACTTC. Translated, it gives CASSLGTSGGYETQYF.

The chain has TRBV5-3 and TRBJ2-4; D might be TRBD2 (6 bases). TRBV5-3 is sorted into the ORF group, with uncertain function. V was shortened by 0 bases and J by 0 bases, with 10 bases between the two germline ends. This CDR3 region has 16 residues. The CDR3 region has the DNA TGTGCCAGAAGCTTGGGGAGGGACCTAGCCAAAAACATTCAGTACTTC. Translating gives CARSLGRDLAKNIQYF.

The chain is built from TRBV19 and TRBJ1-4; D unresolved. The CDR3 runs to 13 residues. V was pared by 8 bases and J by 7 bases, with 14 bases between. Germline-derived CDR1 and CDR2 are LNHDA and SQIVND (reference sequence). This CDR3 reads CASGEGLSEKLFF. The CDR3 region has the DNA TGTGCCAGTGGAGAGGGTCTAAGTGAAAAACTGTTTTTT.

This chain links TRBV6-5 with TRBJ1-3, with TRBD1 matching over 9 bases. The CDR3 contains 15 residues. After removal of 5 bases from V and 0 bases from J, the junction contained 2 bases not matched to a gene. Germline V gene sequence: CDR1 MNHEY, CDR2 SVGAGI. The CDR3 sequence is CASSTTGGSGNTIYF. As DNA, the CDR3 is TGTGCCAGCAGTACGACAGGGGGCTCTGGAAACACCATATATTTT.

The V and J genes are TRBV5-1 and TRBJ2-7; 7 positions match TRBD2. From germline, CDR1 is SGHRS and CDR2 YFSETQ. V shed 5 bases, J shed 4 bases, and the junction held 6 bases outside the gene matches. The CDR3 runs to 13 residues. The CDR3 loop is CASSEAGVYEQYF. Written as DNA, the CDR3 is TGCGCCAGCAGTGAGGCGGGAGTATACGAGCAGTACTTC.

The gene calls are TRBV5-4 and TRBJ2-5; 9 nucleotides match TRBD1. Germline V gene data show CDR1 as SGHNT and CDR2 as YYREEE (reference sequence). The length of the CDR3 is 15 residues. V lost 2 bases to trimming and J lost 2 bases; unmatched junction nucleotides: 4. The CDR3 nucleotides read TGTGCCAGCAGCTTCTCCGGGACAGGGCAAGAGACCCAGTACTTC. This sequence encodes CASSFSGTGQETQYF.

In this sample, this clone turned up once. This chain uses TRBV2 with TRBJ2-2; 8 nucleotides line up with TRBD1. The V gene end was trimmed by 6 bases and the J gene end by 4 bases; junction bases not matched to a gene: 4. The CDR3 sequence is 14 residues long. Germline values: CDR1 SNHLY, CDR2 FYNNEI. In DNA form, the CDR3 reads TGTGCCAGCAGACGGACAGGGAGCACCGGGGAGCTGTTTTTT. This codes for CASRRTGSTGELFF.

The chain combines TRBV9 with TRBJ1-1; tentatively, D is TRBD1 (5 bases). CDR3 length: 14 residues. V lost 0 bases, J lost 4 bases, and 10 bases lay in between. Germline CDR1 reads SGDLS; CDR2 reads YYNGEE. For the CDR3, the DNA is TGTGCCAGCAGCGTAGCGGGGGGTCCCACTGAAGCTTTCTTT. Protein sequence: CASSVAGGPTEAFF.

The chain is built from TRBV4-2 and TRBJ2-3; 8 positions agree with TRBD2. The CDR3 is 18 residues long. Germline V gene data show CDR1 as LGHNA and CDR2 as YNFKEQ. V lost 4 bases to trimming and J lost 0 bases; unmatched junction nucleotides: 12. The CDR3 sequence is CASSPVGAGGSSTDTQYF. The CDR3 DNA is TGTGCCAGCAGCCCGGTGGGTGCGGGAGGTTCGAGCACAGATACGCAGTATTTT.

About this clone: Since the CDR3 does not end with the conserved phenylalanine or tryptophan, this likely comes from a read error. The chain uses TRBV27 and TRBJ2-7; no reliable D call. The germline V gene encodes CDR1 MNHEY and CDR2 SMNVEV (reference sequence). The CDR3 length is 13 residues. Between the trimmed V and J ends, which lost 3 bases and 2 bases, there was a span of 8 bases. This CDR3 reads CASSFSSPYEQYL. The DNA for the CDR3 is TGTGCCAGCAGTTTTTCCAGCCCCTACGAGCAGTACCTC.

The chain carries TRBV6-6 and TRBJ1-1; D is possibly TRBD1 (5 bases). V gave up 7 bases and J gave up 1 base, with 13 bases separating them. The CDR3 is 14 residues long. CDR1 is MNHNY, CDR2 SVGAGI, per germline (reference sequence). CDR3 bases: TGTGCCAGCACCTACAGGACGGCGAACACTGAAGCTTTCTTT. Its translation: CASTYRTANTEAFF.

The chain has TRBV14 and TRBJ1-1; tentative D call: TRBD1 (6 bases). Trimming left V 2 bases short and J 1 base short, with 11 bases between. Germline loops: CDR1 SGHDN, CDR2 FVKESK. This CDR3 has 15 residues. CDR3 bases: TGTGCCAGCAGCCAAACCCTGACAGGGAACACTGAAGCTTTCTTT. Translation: CASSQTLTGNTEAFF.

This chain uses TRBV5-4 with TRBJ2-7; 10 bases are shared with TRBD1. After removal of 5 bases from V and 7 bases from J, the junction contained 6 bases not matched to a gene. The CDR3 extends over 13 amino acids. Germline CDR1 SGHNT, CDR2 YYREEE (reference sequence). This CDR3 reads CASRPGQGGEQYF. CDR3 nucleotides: TGTGCCAGCAGGCCCGGACAGGGGGGGGAGCAGTACTTC.

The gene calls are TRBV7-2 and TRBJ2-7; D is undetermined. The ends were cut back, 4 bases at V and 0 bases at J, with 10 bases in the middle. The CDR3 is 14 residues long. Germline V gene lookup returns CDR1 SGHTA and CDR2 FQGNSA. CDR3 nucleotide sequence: TGTGCCAGCAGCTCCAAATACCCCTCCTACGAGCAGTACTTC. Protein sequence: CASSSKYPSYEQYF.

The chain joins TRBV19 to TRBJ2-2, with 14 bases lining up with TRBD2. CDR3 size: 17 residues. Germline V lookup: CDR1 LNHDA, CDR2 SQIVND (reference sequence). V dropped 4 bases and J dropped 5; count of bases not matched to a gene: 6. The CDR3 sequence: CASSTGLAGGRTGELFF. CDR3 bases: TGTGCCAGTAGTACCGGACTAGCGGGAGGACGAACCGGGGAGCTGTTTTTT.

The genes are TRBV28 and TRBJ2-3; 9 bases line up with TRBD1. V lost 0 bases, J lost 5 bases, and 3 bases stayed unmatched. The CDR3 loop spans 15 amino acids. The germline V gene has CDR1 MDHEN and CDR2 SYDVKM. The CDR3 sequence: CASSLWTGGGDTQYF. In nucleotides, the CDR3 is TGTGCCAGCAGTTTATGGACAGGGGGGGGAGATACGCAGTATTTT. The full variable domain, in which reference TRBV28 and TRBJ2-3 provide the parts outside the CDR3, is DVKVTQSSRYLVKRTGEKVFLECVQDMDHENMFWYRQDPGLGLRLIYFSYDVKMKEKGDIPEGYSVSREKKERFSLILESASTNQTSMYLCASSLWTGGGDTQYFGPGTRLTVL.